This entry lists 4 T cell receptor beta chains sequenced from one sample in a study of shared T cell receptors in the human thymus. Profiled with immunoSEQ multiplex PCR; TCRdb holds only in-frame clones, not every one. This repertoire shows 630,000 or so clones, around 87% found once; its top ten account for roughly 0.0089%. These data are also associated with another study on human thymus T cells.

Material for sequencing was thymocytes. The source of these receptors is a boy in the first two years of life with a congenital heart defect.

V gene TRBV6-8 combines with J gene TRBJ1-1; no definite D call. Germline V gene data show CDR1 as MNHGY and CDR2 as SAAAGT. V was pared by 2 bases and J by 1 base, with 5 bases between. This CDR3 has 13 amino acids. The DNA of the CDR3 is TGTGCCAGCAGTTACGGAGAGAACACTGAAGCTTTCTTT. Amino acid sequence: CASSYGENTEAFF.

The CDR3 spells CASSLDWGRDTEAFF. In DNA form, the CDR3 reads TGTGCCAGCAGCTTAGATTGGGGGCGGGACACTGAAGCTTTCTTT. The chain carries TRBV7-9 and TRBJ1-1; D may be TRBD1 (6 bases). The V and J ends lost 1 base and 3 bases respectively, with 12 bases between them. This CDR3 has 15 residues. CDR1 and CDR2 (germline): SEHNR, FQNEAQ (reference sequence).

The rearrangement links TRBV15 to TRBJ1-5; weak D call: TRBD1 (5 bases). Germline assignment: CDR1 LNHNV and CDR2 YYDKDF (reference sequence). The CDR3 length is 14 residues. The V gene lost 0 bases and the J gene lost 5 bases, with 8 bases spanning the gap. CDR3 bases: TGTGCCACCAGCAGAGACAGGGTACATCAGCCCCAGCATTTT. Amino acids: CATSRDRVHQPQHF.

This sequence joins TRBV7-9 and TRBJ2-7; 9 bases line up with TRBD2. Germline loops: CDR1 SEHNR, CDR2 FQNEAQ (reference sequence). Trimming removed 0 bases from V and 7 bases from J; junction bases left unmatched: 19. This CDR3 is 19 amino acids long. As DNA, the CDR3 is TGTGCCAGCAGCTTAGCAAGGCGGCGGGGGGGAAACGATATTGGTGAGCAGTACTTC. This codes for CASSLARRRGGNDIGEQYF.